Included here is one T cell receptor (beta chain) sequence, with context. Its antigen remains unidentified. This sample is part of a study of blood T cells in healthy people across ages. General study findings and limits: A roughly linear fall in TCR beta diversity per million T cells was seen with increasing age. Both higher diversity and more naive CD4+ cells marked long-lived donors when set against aged donors.

The authors ran a second PCR of roughly 6 to 12 cycles using a sample-barcoded 5' primer and a J-beta primer mix. TCRdb used MiXCR to reprocess the 5' RACE reads, holding one entry per CDR3 protein. Among 1.5 million to 2 million distinct CDR3 sequences listed, 28% were seen once. The receptor comes from a woman in her twenties or thirties in good health. Sequences were obtained from blood.

The CDR3 nucleotides read TGTGCCAGCAGCGTACCCTTTACTAGCGGGGGCAGCACAGATACGCAGTATTTT. Translated: CASSVPFTSGGSTDTQYF. V gene TRBV9 combines with J gene TRBJ2-3; 11 bases are shared with TRBD2. Germline V gene lookup returns CDR1 SGDLS and CDR2 YYNGEE. The V segment lost 1 base and the J segment 0 bases; nucleotides outside the gene matches: 7. CDR3 length: 18 amino acids.